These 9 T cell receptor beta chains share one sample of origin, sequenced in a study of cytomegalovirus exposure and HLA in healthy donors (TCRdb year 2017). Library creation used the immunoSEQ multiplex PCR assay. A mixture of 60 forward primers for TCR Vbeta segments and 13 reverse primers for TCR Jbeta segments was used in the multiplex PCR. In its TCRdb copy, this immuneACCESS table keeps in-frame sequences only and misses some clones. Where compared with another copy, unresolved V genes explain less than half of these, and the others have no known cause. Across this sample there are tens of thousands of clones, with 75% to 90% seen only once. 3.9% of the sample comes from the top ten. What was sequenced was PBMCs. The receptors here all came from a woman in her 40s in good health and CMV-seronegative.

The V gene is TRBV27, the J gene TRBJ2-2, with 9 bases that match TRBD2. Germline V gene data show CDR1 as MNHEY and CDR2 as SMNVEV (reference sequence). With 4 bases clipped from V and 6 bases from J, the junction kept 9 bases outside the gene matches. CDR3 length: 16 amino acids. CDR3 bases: TGTGCCAGCAGTTCGACCGGGACTAGCCGACCCGGGGAGCTGTTTTTT. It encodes CASSSTGTSRPGELFF.

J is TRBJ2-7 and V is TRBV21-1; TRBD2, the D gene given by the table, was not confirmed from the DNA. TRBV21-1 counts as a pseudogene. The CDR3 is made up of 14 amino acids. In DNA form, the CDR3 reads TGTGCCAGCAGCCCCGGGACTAGCGGAAACGAGCAGTACTTC. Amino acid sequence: CASSPGTSGNEQYF.

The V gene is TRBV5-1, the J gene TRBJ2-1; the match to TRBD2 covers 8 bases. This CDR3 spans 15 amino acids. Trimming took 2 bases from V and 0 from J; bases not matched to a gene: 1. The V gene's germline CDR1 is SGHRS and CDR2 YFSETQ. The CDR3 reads CASSFLAGSYNEQFF. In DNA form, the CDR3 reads TGCGCCAGCAGCTTCCTAGCGGGCTCCTACAATGAGCAGTTCTTC.

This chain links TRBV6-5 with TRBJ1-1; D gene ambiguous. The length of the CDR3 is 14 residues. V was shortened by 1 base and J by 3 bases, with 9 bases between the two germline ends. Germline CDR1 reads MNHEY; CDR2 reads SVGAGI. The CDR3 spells CASSYYRSDTEAFF. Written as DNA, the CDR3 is TGTGCCAGCAGTTACTATCGATCGGACACTGAAGCTTTCTTT.

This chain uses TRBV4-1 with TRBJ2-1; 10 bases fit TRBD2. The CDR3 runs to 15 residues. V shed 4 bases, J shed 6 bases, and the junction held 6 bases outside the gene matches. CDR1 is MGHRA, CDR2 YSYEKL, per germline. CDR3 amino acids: CASSPGTSVINEQFF. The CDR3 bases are TGCGCCAGCAGCCCAGGGACTAGCGTCATCAATGAGCAGTTCTTC.

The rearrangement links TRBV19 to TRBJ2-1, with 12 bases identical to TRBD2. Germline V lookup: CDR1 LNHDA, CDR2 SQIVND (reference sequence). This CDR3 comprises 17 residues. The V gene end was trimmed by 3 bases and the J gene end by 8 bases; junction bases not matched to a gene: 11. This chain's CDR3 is CASSMVRGLAGGYEQFF. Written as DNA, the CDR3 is TGTGCCAGTAGTATGGTTCGGGGACTAGCGGGCGGTTATGAGCAGTTCTTC.

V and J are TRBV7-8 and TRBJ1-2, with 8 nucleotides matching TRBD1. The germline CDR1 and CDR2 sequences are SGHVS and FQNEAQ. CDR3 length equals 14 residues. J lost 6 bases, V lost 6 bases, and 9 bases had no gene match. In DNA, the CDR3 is TGTGCCAGCAGTTACGGACAGGGTACTGATGGCTACACCTTC. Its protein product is CASSYGQGTDGYTF.

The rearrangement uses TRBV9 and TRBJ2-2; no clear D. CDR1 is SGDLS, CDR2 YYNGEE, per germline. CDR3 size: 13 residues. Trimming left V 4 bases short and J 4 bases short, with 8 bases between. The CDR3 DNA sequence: TGTGCCAGCAGCACCCACTCCACCGGGGAGCTGTTTTTT. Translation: CASSTHSTGELFF.

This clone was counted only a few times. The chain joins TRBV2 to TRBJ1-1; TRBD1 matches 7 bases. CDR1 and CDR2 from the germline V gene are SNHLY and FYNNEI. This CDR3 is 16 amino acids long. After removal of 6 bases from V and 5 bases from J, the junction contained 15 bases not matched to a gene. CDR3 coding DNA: TGTGCCAGCAGGTATATCCCGGGACAGCTTATTACTGAAGCTTTCTTT. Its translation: CASRYIPGQLITEAFF.